This T cell receptor beta chain was profiled in a study of glioma-infiltrating T cells. Study-wide findings and caveats: Very few CDR3 sequences were shared between tissue and blood. Gliomas, especially low-grade, showed above-expected tissue-blood divergence; non-neoplastic patients showed below.

Germline V gene sequence: CDR1 MGHDK, CDR2 SYGVNS. The CDR3 has 14 amino acids. V trimming: 7 bases; J trimming: 3 bases; junction bases outside the gene matches: 5. As concerns this clonotype: Its antigen is as yet unknown.

TCR alpha and beta CDR3 regions were amplified from RNA using iRepertoire nested multiplex PCR. Tissue mRNA or PBMC total RNA, 100-400 ng, went into one-step reverse transcription and amplification. TCRdb re-derived calls from the multiplex PCR reads in MiXCR, one entry per CDR3 protein. In the table there are around 190,000 distinct CDR3 sequences, roughly 45% of which are singletons. This receptor was obtained from a human donor with low-grade glioma or glioblastoma, undergoing nonglioma brain surgery, or in good health (not recorded which). What was sequenced was glioma tissue, nonneoplastic brain tissue, or PBMCs (not recorded which). The rearrangement links TRBV25-1 to TRBJ1-1; 10 positions match TRBD1. This CDR3 reads CASMSGTGDTEAFF. The CDR3 bases are TGTGCCAGCATGTCCGGGACAGGGGACACTGAAGCTTTCTTT.